One sample yielded the 18 T cell receptor beta chains listed below, sequenced in a study of T cell changes during pregnancy in multiple sclerosis. TCRdb keeps only in-frame clones here, not all; method: immunoSEQ multiplex PCR. The data show some 100,000 clones, approximately 92% seen once. The sample was peripheral blood, taken in the second trimester of pregnancy. The source is a female donor with multiple sclerosis, enrolled in a pregnancy study.

The CDR3 protein is CASSLLGDLNTEAFF. CDR3 bases: TGCGCCAGCAGCTTGTTAGGAGACTTGAACACTGAAGCTTTCTTT. This chain joins TRBV5-1 and TRBJ1-1, with no clear D. Trimming cost V 1 base and J 0 bases, with 10 bases left between them. The CDR3 totals 15 residues. CDR1 and CDR2 from the germline V gene are SGHRS and YFSETQ.

This sequence joins TRBV5-4 and TRBJ2-5; D might be TRBD1 (6 bases). The CDR3 spans 12 residues. CDR1 is SGHNT and CDR2 is YYREEE in the germline V gene (reference sequence). V lost 0 bases and J 13 bases, leaving 13 bases between the germline ends. The CDR3: CASSLVGQGPYF. Written as DNA, the CDR3 is TGTGCCAGCAGCTTGGTCGGGCAGGGGCCGTACTTC.

The chain recombines TRBV30 with TRBJ1-3; tentative D call: TRBD1 (6 bases). V was pared by 4 bases and J by 2 bases, with 15 bases between. The germline CDR1 and CDR2 sequences are GTSNPN and SVGIG (reference sequence). This CDR3 comprises 15 residues. CDR3 bases: TGTGCCTGGAATCCAGGGGTTGGTCCTGGAAACACCATATATTTT. Translation gives CAWNPGVGPGNTIYF. The full variable domain, in which reference TRBV30 and TRBJ1-3 provide the parts outside the CDR3, is SQTIHQWPATLVQPVGSPLSLECTVEGTSNPNLYWYRQAAGRGLQLLFYSVGIGQISSEVPQNLSASRPQDRQFILSSKKLLLSDSGFYLCAWNPGVGPGNTIYFGEGSWLTVV.

The chain couples TRBV7-6 to TRBJ1-1, with TRBD1 identical over 7 bases. This CDR3 comprises 13 residues. Germline-derived CDR1 and CDR2 are SGHVS and FNYEAQ. V dropped 5 bases and J dropped 3; count of bases not matched to a gene: 3. CDR3 amino acids: CASSGDRDTEAFF. CDR3 DNA sequence: TGTGCCAGCAGCGGCGACAGGGACACTGAAGCTTTCTTT.

This chain uses TRBV2 with TRBJ1-1; D remains ambiguous. Deletions cut 7 bases from V and 6 bases from J, with 21 bases between. Germline loops: CDR1 SNHLY, CDR2 FYNNEI. This CDR3 comprises 15 residues. This CDR3 is CASTRSPPGGSEAFF. For the CDR3, the DNA is TGTGCCAGCACTCGTTCGCCTCCAGGTGGCTCTGAAGCTTTCTTT.

The table lists this clone with a count of one. The chain recombines TRBV11-3 with TRBJ2-7; TRBD2 matches 8 bases. The CDR3 covers 13 residues. Germline loops: CDR1 SGHNT, CDR2 YENEEA. The J segment lost 0 bases and the V segment lost 11 bases, leaving 6 bases of the junction unmatched. The CDR3 reads CASSGPGSYEQYF. In DNA, the CDR3 is TGTGCCTCTAGCGGGCCGGGCTCCTACGAGCAGTACTTC.

This chain links TRBV28 with TRBJ2-5, with TRBD2 matching over 13 bases. This CDR3 comprises 15 residues. Germline CDR1 and CDR2: MDHEN and SYDVKM. J was trimmed by 5 bases and V by 8 bases; bases with no gene match: 8. The CDR3 spells CASYTSGRARETQYF. The CDR3 DNA sequence: TGTGCCAGCTATACTAGCGGGAGGGCCAGGGAGACCCAGTACTTC.

The J gene is TRBJ2-7, the V gene TRBV7-9, with 7 positions matching TRBD1. Looked up from germline, CDR1 is SEHNR and CDR2 is FQNEAQ (reference sequence). This CDR3 is built from 14 residues. V was pared by 5 bases and J by 0 bases, with 4 bases of the junction left unmatched. The CDR3 is CASSKGQPSYEQYF. DNA of the CDR3: TGTGCCAGCAGCAAGGGACAGCCCTCCTACGAGCAGTACTTC.

The genes are TRBV28 and TRBJ2-3, with 12 bases aligning to TRBD2. This CDR3 contains 16 residues. CDR1 and CDR2 from the germline V gene are MDHEN and SYDVKM. The ends lost 8 bases at V and 2 bases at J; junction bases unmatched: 8. The CDR3 DNA reads TGTGCCAGCCCGGCTAGCGGGAGGGGGATCACAGATACGCAGTATTTT. As protein: CASPASGRGITDTQYF.

This clone occurred once. The chain joins TRBV25-1 to TRBJ2-7; 10 nucleotides match TRBD2. The CDR3 is 15 residues long. V lost 5 bases, J lost 5 bases, and 9 bases stayed unmatched. Germline assignment: CDR1 MGHDK and CDR2 SYGVNS. The CDR3 loop reads CASSTRLAGIDEQYF. The DNA of the CDR3 is TGTGCCAGCAGTACAAGACTAGCGGGTATAGACGAGCAGTACTTC.

This chain connects TRBV6-6 to TRBJ1-4; TRBD1 agrees at 7 bases. The CDR3 consists of 14 residues. Trimming took 6 bases from V and 0 from J; bases not matched to a gene: 1. The germline V gene has CDR1 MNHNY and CDR2 SVGAGI (reference sequence). The CDR3 DNA sequence: TGTGCCAGCAGCCAGGGGGCAACTAATGAAAAACTGTTTTTT. As protein: CASSQGATNEKLFF.

The chain employs TRBV4-3 and TRBJ2-7, with 11 nucleotides matching TRBD1. V lost 3 bases and J lost 4; bases outside the gene matches: 8. There are 16 residues in the CDR3. Looked up from germline, CDR1 is LGHNA and CDR2 is YSLEER. The CDR3 reads CASSQGWTGGAYEQYF. For the CDR3, the DNA is TGCGCCAGCAGCCAGGGATGGACAGGGGGCGCGTACGAGCAGTACTTC.

The chain has TRBV7-2 and TRBJ2-7; D gene uncertain. The V gene lost 1 base and the J gene lost 4 bases, with 8 bases spanning the gap. Germline V gene lookup returns CDR1 SGHTA and CDR2 FQGNSA. This CDR3 region has 13 residues. The CDR3 DNA follows: TGTGCCAGCAGCTTAGGTGGTCGGTACGAGCAGTACTTC. Its translation: CASSLGGRYEQYF.

Comment on this clone: Different DNA sequences within this sample yield the same CDR3. V usage is TRBV18 and J usage is TRBJ1-1, with D possibly TRBD1 on 5 matching bases. The CDR3 spans 15 residues. Germline V CDR1 and CDR2: KGHSH, LQKENI. V gave up 3 bases and J gave up 1 base, with 12 bases separating them. DNA for the CDR3: TGTGCCAGCTCACCTAGGACCGGGGGGAACACTGAAGCTTTCTTT. It translates to CASSPRTGGNTEAFF.

This sequence joins TRBV7-9 and TRBJ2-4, with TRBD2 matching 12 bases. CDR1 and CDR2 (germline): SEHNR, FQNEAQ (reference sequence). This CDR3 has 15 amino acids. V gave up 4 bases and J gave up 9 bases; unmatched junction bases: 7. The CDR3 coding sequence is TGTGCCAGCAGCTCCAAGACTAGCGGGAGCGTCATTCAGTACTTC. Its protein is CASSSKTSGSVIQYF.

The chain is built from TRBV28 and TRBJ2-1, with 12 bases that match TRBD2. CDR1 is MDHEN and CDR2 is SYDVKM in the germline V gene. Trimming cost V 8 bases and J 1 base; bases outside gene matches: 12. The CDR3 covers 18 residues. The CDR3 is CASGQALGLAGSYNEQFF. The CDR3 bases are TGTGCCAGCGGACAAGCCCTGGGACTAGCGGGTTCCTACAATGAGCAGTTCTTC.

This chain links TRBV2 with TRBJ2-1, with D uncertain. The germline V gene has CDR1 SNHLY and CDR2 FYNNEI. Trimming took off 8 bases at V and 1 base at J, with 3 bases between the two ends. The CDR3 spans 11 residues. This chain's CDR3 is CASQSYNEQFF. The CDR3 DNA reads as TGTGCCAGCCAGTCCTACAATGAGCAGTTCTTC.

The chain links TRBV29-1 to TRBJ1-4; the D gene is possibly TRBD1 (5 bases). The CDR3 has 13 residues. Germline V lookup: CDR1 SQVTM, CDR2 ANQGSEA. V gave up 6 bases and J gave up 3 bases, with 11 bases separating them. Here the CDR3 reads CSVAPGPNEKLFF. For the CDR3, the DNA is TGCAGCGTGGCCCCAGGGCCTAATGAAAAACTGTTTTTT.